This paragraph reports one TCR beta chain. This clone was observed a single time. The specificity of this receptor is unknown. No base quality values were provided; no much bigger clone lies one nucleotide off. The CDR3 regions of human TCRbeta chains were analyzed by immunosequencing. The study's own analysis went as follows. TCRs in the repertoires were matched against a reference library of SARS-CoV-2-specific TCRs that had been generated with the MIRA antigen-specificity platform. Breadth was defined as the fraction of unique TCRs that were SARS-CoV-2-associated. Depth was defined as the fraction of total T cells that were SARS-CoV-2-associated. Using the MIRA data, every spike-specific TCR was mapped to the spike region that the TCR reacted to and assigned to either a CD4 or a CD8 class. Log10-transformed breadth and depth values were compared by one-way ANOVA with Sidak's multiple comparisons tests. TCRdb obtained this table from immuneACCESS and retained in-frame rearrangements with V and J assigned. These tables miss some clones; where compared with another copy, unresolved V genes account for less than half of the shortfall, and the remainder is unexplained. The V and J calls and clone size come from that table; D and trimming were worked out from the DNA. A total of about 140,000 clones appear in this sample, approximately 90% of them only once. 1.9% of the sample is taken by the ten largest.

Reading the label with the study, this specimen's time point is: baseline before first vaccination. Vaccinee samples were obtained from the UK trials COV001 and COV002, which included a single-blind randomized controlled phase 2/3 trial of AZD1222 (ChAdOx1 nCoV-19) in healthy adults. Trial participant PBMC samples were collected at day 0 and day 28 after the second dose for TCRbeta chain sequencing. This sample was included in a study of T cell responses to AZD1222 COVID-19 vaccine (dated by TCRdb to the early 2020s). Notes on the research overall: AZD1222 recipients with second doses at about 4 weeks or about 12 weeks were pooled, because spike-specific TCR depth and breadth did not differ between schedules. A total of 233 trial participants underwent TCR sequencing, of whom about 210 had received two doses of AZD1222 and about 26 had received two doses of the MenACWY control vaccine. Trial participants were enrolled into age subgroups of 18-55, 56-69 and 70-plus years, which contained approximately 150, 28 and 58 TCR-sequenced participants, respectively. General findings and caveats noted by the study authors: A significant rise in spike-specific TCR breadth and depth was observed after two AZD1222 doses relative to day 0 and relative to MenACWY recipients. Epitopes outside the regions mutated in the B.1.351 and B.1.1.7 variants were reportedly recognized by nearly half of the unique spike-specific TCRs. The 56-69-year group was small, and its depth increase did not reach significance, likely because of low power. Conclusions about previously exposed vaccinees were limited because only six AZD1222 recipients were SARS-CoV-2 seropositive at baseline. CD4 TCRs associated with the vaccine covered the entire spike protein, and the dominant responses were in regions 160-218 and 743-854. Most participants were white British and females outnumbered males, and the authors suggested that clonal diversity may have been underestimated. No day 14 peak-response samples were available, so repertoires were characterized only after the peak T cell response.

From the cysteine up to the phenylalanine, the CDR3 has a length of 15 residues. The only DNA kept is the CDR3, 45 bases in frame from the first base. For CDR1 and CDR2, the germline V gene lists SNHLY and FYNNEI. At the junction V is shortened by 7 bases and J by 4 bases, with 17 bases in between. This sequence uses TRBV2 and TRBJ1-3; TRBD1 could be the D gene, as 6 bases match. The TCR was taken from an adult in good health. The sequenced sample was peripheral blood, obtained on day 0 of AZD1222 vaccination. The bases are TGTGCCAGCAATCCAGGGGAACATCCCGGAAACACCATATATTTT. This yields the protein CASNPGEHPGNTIYF.